The clone carrying this TCR beta chain was counted a few times. J lost 4 bases, V lost 4 bases, and 7 bases had no gene match. Germline V CDR1 and CDR2: KGHDR, SFDVKD. This CDR3 contains 16 residues. This specimen comes from a study of identical twins. In TCRdb, the 5' RACE reads were re-called with MiXCR into one record per CDR3 protein. The sample holds about 530,000 distinct CDR3 sequences, around 20% seen once. These data were also filed under a second study, of yellow fever vaccine responses in identical twins.

This sequence originates from a woman between 18 and 29 years old in good health. Sequencing was performed on CD4+ T cells sorted from blood. V and J are TRBV24-1 and TRBJ2-3, with TRBD2 matching 10 bases. The CDR3 region has the DNA TGTGCCACCAGTGACCCTCTAGCGGGAGTCCCAGATACGCAGTATTTT. Amino acid sequence: CATSDPLAGVPDTQYF.